The 32 T cell receptor beta chains below come from one sample, sequenced in a study of cytomegalovirus exposure and HLA in healthy donors. Use of 60 Vbeta and 13 Jbeta primers characterized the PCR. The data were produced by immunoSEQ multiplex PCR, yet TCRdb's version contains in-frame clones alone and is incomplete. The sample lists 150,000 to 200,000 clones; around three quarters were seen once. The specimen sequenced was PBMCs. The receptors were sampled from a woman in her 30s in good health and CMV-seropositive.

The V call is TRBV6-1, the J call TRBJ1-1; TRBD1 aligns across 9 bases. The CDR3 is 13 residues long. The germline V gene encodes CDR1 MNHNS and CDR2 SASEGT. V shed 11 bases and J 4 bases; nucleotides not matched to a gene: 8. CDR3 amino acids: CAARDRAFTEAFF. The CDR3 bases are TGTGCCGCTAGGGACAGGGCTTTCACTGAAGCTTTCTTT.

CDR3 DNA: TGTGCCTGGAGTGTACAGGCCATTTACAATGAGCAGTTCTTC. Amino acids: CAWSVQAIYNEQFF. The rearrangement uses TRBV30 and TRBJ2-1; D perhaps matches TRBD1 (5 bases). Germline V gene lookup returns CDR1 GTSNPN and CDR2 SVGIG (reference sequence). V dropped 0 bases and J dropped 4 bases, with 10 bases sitting between them. This CDR3 is 14 amino acids long.

CDR3 sequence: CASSPTGFNSPLHF. The CDR3 coding sequence is TGTGCCAGCAGTCCGACAGGGTTTAATTCACCCCTCCACTTT. The chain employs TRBV28 and TRBJ1-6, with TRBD1 matching 7 bases. With V trimmed by 5 bases and J by 6 bases, 4 bases remained unmatched. CDR3 size: 14 residues. Germline assignment: CDR1 MDHEN and CDR2 SYDVKM.

This chain uses TRBV18 with TRBJ2-5; 10 bases fit TRBD1. The CDR3 length is 16 residues. Germline lookup yields CDR1 KGHSH and CDR2 LQKENI. The V segment lost 1 base and the J segment 5 bases; nucleotides outside the gene matches: 7. CDR3 bases: TGTGCCAGCTCACCACAGAGACAGGGGGCAGGGGAGACCCAGTACTTC. Its translation: CASSPQRQGAGETQYF.

The chain carries TRBV6-1 and TRBJ2-7; the D is unclear. The CDR3 extends over 13 amino acids. The V gene's germline CDR1 is MNHNS and CDR2 SASEGT. Trimming pared 4 bases from V and 0 bases from J, leaving 7 bases between. The CDR3 loop reads CASSVPYSYEQYF. CDR3 DNA sequence: TGTGCCAGCAGTGTTCCCTACTCCTACGAGCAGTACTTC.

V gene TRBV7-2 combines with J gene TRBJ1-5; D might be TRBD1 (6 bases). This CDR3 is built from 15 residues. Germline V gene sequence: CDR1 SGHTA, CDR2 FQGNSA. The ends were cut back, 5 bases at V and 4 bases at J, with 15 bases in the middle. The CDR3 nucleotides are TGTGCCAGCAGCCTTTACAACAGGGTGAATCAGCCCCAGCATTTT. Translation gives CASSLYNRVNQPQHF.

Concerning this clone itself: This CDR3 is also generated by other DNA sequences in the sample. The rearrangement joins TRBV4-3 to TRBJ1-2, with D perhaps matching TRBD1 (5 bases). This CDR3 is 13 amino acids long. V was pared by 0 bases and J by 5 bases, with 7 bases between. Germline-derived CDR1 and CDR2 are LGHNA and YSLEER. CDR3 protein: CASSQDRGYGYTF. CDR3 coding DNA: TGCGCCAGCAGCCAAGATAGGGGTTATGGCTACACCTTC.

V is TRBV6-5 and J is TRBJ2-5, with 8 bases lining up with TRBD2. CDR1 is MNHEY, CDR2 SVGAGI, per germline. The V segment lost 2 bases and the J segment 2 bases; nucleotides outside the gene matches: 4. The CDR3 runs to 15 residues. CDR3: CASSYGLAGQETQYF. The CDR3 nucleotides read TGTGCCAGCAGTTACGGACTAGCAGGACAAGAGACCCAGTACTTC.

This clone was seen a single time. V usage is TRBV29-1 and J usage is TRBJ2-7; D not certain. Germline assignment: CDR1 SQVTM and CDR2 ANQGSEA. V lost 2 bases and J lost 6, with 8 bases in between. The CDR3 runs to 11 residues. The CDR3 DNA follows: TGCAGCGTTGAATCTCCCCTCGAGCAGTACTTC. Translated, it gives CSVESPLEQYF.

As to this clone: The junction does not match germline at one end; this may be a read error. The CDR3 DNA reads as TGTGCCAGCAGTGCCGGCCCGTCAGGGGGATCTAACTTTGGCTACACCTTC. It translates to CASSAGPSGGSNFGYTF. The rearrangement uses TRBV25-1 and TRBJ1-2; 7 nucleotides align to TRBD1. The CDR3 is 17 residues long. Germline lookup yields CDR1 MGHDK and CDR2 SYGVNS.

This chain joins TRBV29-1 and TRBJ1-2, with TRBD1 as a possible D gene (6 bases). CDR1 and CDR2 from the germline V gene are SQVTM and ANQGSEA. The CDR3 consists of 12 residues. The germline V and J ends were trimmed by 2 bases and 8 bases, with 12 bases remaining between them. This CDR3 is CSVELGAGGYTF. The CDR3 DNA reads as TGCAGCGTTGAACTGGGGGCAGGAGGCTACACCTTC. Full variable domain (rest looked up from reference TRBV29-1 and TRBJ1-2): SAVISQKPSRDICQRGTSLTIQCQVDSQVTMMFWYRQQPGQSLTLIATANQGSEATYESGFVIDKFPISRPNLTFSTLTVSNMSPEDSSIYLCSVELGAGGYTFGSGTRLTVV.

The rearrangement joins TRBV4-1 to TRBJ1-2; D uncertain. The CDR3 spans 13 residues. Germline V CDR1 and CDR2: MGHRA, YSYEKL. V lost 7 bases to trimming and J lost 4 bases, with 13 bases between them. CDR3 DNA sequence: TGCGCCAGCACCCTATCGGGATCCTATGGCTACACCTTC. Amino acid sequence: CASTLSGSYGYTF.

About this clone itself: The junction departs from germline at one end; a sequencing error may be responsible. The V and J genes are TRBV7-9 and TRBJ1-1, with 11 bases aligning to TRBD1. Per germline, CDR1 SEHNR and CDR2 FQNEAQ (reference sequence). This CDR3 spans 14 amino acids. CDR3 nucleotides: TGTGCCAGCAGCTTAGCATGGGGACAGGGGGAGATCCTCTTT. This sequence encodes CASSLAWGQGEILF.

The CDR3 sequence: CASSVVDSSYNEQFF. CDR3 bases: TGTGCCAGCAGCGTAGTAGACAGCTCCTACAATGAGCAGTTCTTC. The V and J genes are TRBV9 and TRBJ2-1; tentatively, D is TRBD1 (5 bases). Germline assignment: CDR1 SGDLS and CDR2 YYNGEE. The CDR3 length is 15 residues. With 0 bases removed from V and 0 bases from J, the gap between germline ends came to 7 bases.

This chain uses TRBV10-3 with TRBJ1-1; possible D gene TRBD1, 5 bases. The CDR3 has 16 residues. V was cut by 4 bases and J by 5 bases, with 20 bases left in between. Germline V CDR1 and CDR2: ENHRY, SYGVKD. The CDR3 DNA sequence: TGTGCCATCAGTGGAAGGACCGGGACGGGAGGTACTGAAGCTTTCTTT. Translating it yields CAISGRTGTGGTEAFF.

The rearrangement links TRBV5-5 to TRBJ1-1, with 10 positions matching TRBD1. The germline gives CDR1 SGHKS, CDR2 YYEKEE (reference sequence). Trimming cost V 1 base and J 2 bases; bases outside gene matches: 2. CDR3 length: 15 amino acids. The CDR3 protein is CASSLRQGANTEAFF. The CDR3 DNA sequence: TGTGCCAGCAGCTTGCGACAGGGGGCTAACACTGAAGCTTTCTTT. The whole variable domain, filled in from reference TRBV5-5 and TRBJ1-1, reads DAGVTQSPTHLIKTRGQQVTLRCSPISGHKSVSWYQQVLGQGPQFIFQYYEKEERGRGNFPDRFSARQFPNYSSELNVNALLLGDSALYLCASSLRQGANTEAFFGQGTRLTVV.

The chain has TRBV7-2 and TRBJ1-2, with D possibly being TRBD1 (6 bases). Trimming removed 2 bases at V and 9 bases at J, with 13 bases between. CDR1 and CDR2 from the germline V gene are SGHTA and FQGNSA. CDR3 length equals 13 residues. CDR3 in DNA: TGTGCCAGCAGCTTAAGACAGGCAAATCGCTACACCTTC. Translation: CASSLRQANRYTF.

V is TRBV27 and J is TRBJ1-2; 10 nucleotides line up with TRBD1. Germline V gene data show CDR1 as MNHEY and CDR2 as SMNVEV (reference sequence). J was trimmed by 0 bases and V by 6 bases; bases with no gene match: 1. The CDR3 loop spans 14 amino acids. DNA of the CDR3: TGTGCCAGCAGCGGGACAGGGGCTAACTATGGCTACACCTTC. The encoded protein is CASSGTGANYGYTF.

This clone was found a few times. J is TRBJ2-7 and V is TRBV11-2; TRBD1 matches 9 bases. CDR1 is SGHAT and CDR2 is FQNNGV in the germline V gene. This CDR3 is built from 15 residues. The trim removed 2 bases at V and 7 bases at J, leaving 9 bases unmatched. CDR3 nucleotides: TGTGCCAGCAGCTTACTGGGACAGGGAGTCGGGGAGCAGTACTTC. This sequence encodes CASSLLGQGVGEQYF. The full variable domain, completed using reference TRBV11-2 and TRBJ2-7, is EAGVAQSPRYKIIEKRQSVAFWCNPISGHATLYWYQQILGQGPKLLIQFQNNGVVDDSQLPKDRFSAERLKGVDSTLKIQPAKLEDSAVYLCASSLLGQGVGEQYFGPGTRLTVT.

This sequence joins TRBV29-1 and TRBJ2-5; 10 nucleotides align to TRBD1. CDR1 and CDR2 from the germline V gene are SQVTM and ANQGSEA. The CDR3 contains 14 residues. Trimming cost V 6 bases and J 5 bases; bases outside gene matches: 9. The DNA of the CDR3 is TGCAGCGTAGCGTATGAGGGACAGGGGGAGACCCAGTACTTC. Amino acid sequence: CSVAYEGQGETQYF.

CDR3 in amino acids: CAISPGTSGSTYF. In DNA form, the CDR3 reads TGTGCCATCAGCCCCGGGACTAGCGGGAGTACGTACTTC. The chain is built from TRBV10-3 and TRBJ2-7; 14 bases are a match to TRBD2. Germline V gives CDR1 ENHRY, CDR2 SYGVKD. This CDR3 spans 13 amino acids. Trimming took 6 bases from V and 12 from J; bases not matched to a gene: 7.

The chain uses TRBV18 and TRBJ2-2, with a weak D call TRBD1 (6 bases). The germline V gene has CDR1 KGHSH and CDR2 LQKENI. The CDR3 is 16 residues long. The V end was cut by 6 bases, the J end by 2 bases, with 16 bases between. The CDR3 DNA reads TGTGCCAGCTCGACCTACAGGGTCGAAAACACCGGGGAGCTGTTTTTT. Encoded protein: CASSTYRVENTGELFF.

This clone has a single count. This chain uses TRBV28 with TRBJ1-2; TRBD1 is a possible D gene (5 bases). Germline CDR1 MDHEN, CDR2 SYDVKM. CDR3 length: 14 amino acids. Trimming removed 9 bases at V and 3 bases at J, with 17 bases between. CDR3: CASAMGQHYYGYTF. The CDR3 DNA is TGTGCCAGTGCGATGGGGCAGCACTACTATGGCTACACCTTC.

The gene calls are TRBV6-1 and TRBJ1-2; no reliable D call. With 0 bases removed from V and 8 bases from J, the gap between germline ends came to 7 bases. Germline loops: CDR1 MNHNS, CDR2 SASEGT. The CDR3 covers 12 residues. This chain's CDR3 is CASSEAGLGYTF. In DNA, the CDR3 is TGTGCCAGCAGTGAAGCTGGCTTGGGCTACACCTTC.

The chain uses TRBV5-1 and TRBJ2-3, with a weak D call TRBD1 (5 bases). The CDR3 length is 15 residues. Germline loops: CDR1 SGHRS, CDR2 YFSETQ. V was trimmed by 3 bases and J by 0 bases, leaving 11 bases between them. CDR3 sequence: CASSWMGPSTDTQYF. The CDR3 nucleotides are TGCGCCAGCAGCTGGATGGGGCCTAGCACAGATACGCAGTATTTT.

This chain joins TRBV11-2 and TRBJ1-1; D uncertain. Germline assignment: CDR1 SGHAT and CDR2 FQNNGV. The CDR3 totals 13 residues. Trimming cost V 0 bases and J 7 bases, with 9 bases left between them. CDR3 amino acids: CASSLDRSNEAFF. DNA of the CDR3: TGTGCCAGCAGCTTAGACAGGTCGAATGAAGCTTTCTTT.

The V call is TRBV5-4, the J call TRBJ2-3; the D gene is possibly TRBD2 (5 bases). The CDR3 spans 18 residues. Trimming removed 0 bases at V and 3 bases at J, with 20 bases between. Per germline, CDR1 SGHNT and CDR2 YYREEE (reference sequence). CDR3 in amino acids: CASSLGTVVLGVTDTQYF. For the CDR3, the DNA is TGTGCCAGCAGCTTGGGGACTGTGGTGCTCGGCGTGACAGATACGCAGTATTTT.

The V call is TRBV30, the J call TRBJ1-1, with unresolved D. V gave up 1 base and J gave up 0 bases, with 6 bases separating them. The CDR3 consists of 13 residues. Germline CDR1 and CDR2: GTSNPN and SVGIG (reference sequence). The CDR3 loop reads CAWSAGLNTEAFF. DNA of the CDR3: TGTGCCTGGAGTGCAGGCCTGAACACTGAAGCTTTCTTT. Looking up the rest from reference TRBV30 and TRBJ1-1 gives the full variable domain: SQTIHQWPATLVQPVGSPLSLECTVEGTSNPNLYWYRQAAGRGLQLLFYSVGIGQISSEVPQNLSASRPQDRQFILSSKKLLLSDSGFYLCAWSAGLNTEAFFGQGTRLTVV.

DNA of the CDR3: TGTGCCAGCAGCCCCTATCTAGCGCACACCTACAATGAGCAGTTCTTC. Translated: CASSPYLAHTYNEQFF. The rearrangement uses TRBV5-6 and TRBJ2-1; D is perhaps TRBD2 (6 bases). Germline CDR1 and CDR2: SGHDT and YYEEEE. The CDR3 loop spans 16 amino acids. Trimming pared 4 bases from V and 2 bases from J, leaving 16 bases between.

The chain recombines TRBV6-5 with TRBJ1-4, with 7 bases matching TRBD1. V gave up 6 bases and J gave up 6 bases; unmatched junction bases: 7. This CDR3 is 14 amino acids long. Germline V lookup: CDR1 MNHEY, CDR2 SVGAGI. The CDR3: CASRPQGGYEKLFF. In DNA form, the CDR3 reads TGTGCCAGCAGACCCCAGGGGGGTTATGAAAAACTGTTTTTT.

The chain carries TRBV5-4 and TRBJ2-1, with 9 bases matching TRBD2. The CDR3 has 16 amino acids. Germline V CDR1 and CDR2: SGHNT, YYREEE (reference sequence). J gave up 6 bases and V 0 bases, and 7 bases lay outside the gene matches. CDR3 sequence (DNA): TGTGCCAGCAGCTTGGATTGGCGGGAGGGCGGCAATGAGCAGTTCTTC. Its protein product is CASSLDWREGGNEQFF.

The chain couples TRBV23-1 to TRBJ1-6; 7 nucleotides agree with TRBD1. TRBV23-1 is placed among ORFs of uncertain function. Germline trimming cut 0 bases from V and 10 bases from J; bases unmatched to any gene: 6. The CDR3 is made up of 15 amino acids. The CDR3 nucleotides are TGCGCCAGCAGTCAATCGCCCGGGGACAGATCACCCCTCCACTTT. Translating it yields CASSQSPGDRSPLHF.